Presented here are 32 T cell receptor beta chains from one specimen sequenced in a study of blood T cell repertoires in COVID-19. Here immunoSEQ multiplex PCR was the method, and the copy in TCRdb shows in-frame clones only, minus some. The profile shows about 200,000 clones, approximately 87% of them singletons. The sequencing input was peripheral blood. All receptors derive from a woman aged 45-59 years with acute or convalescent COVID-19.

This clone was seen a few times. This sequence joins TRBV18 and TRBJ1-1; TRBD1 is a possible D gene (6 bases). The CDR3 extends over 15 amino acids. The V gene lost 3 bases and the J gene lost 1 base, with 12 bases spanning the gap. CDR1 and CDR2 (germline): KGHSH, LQKENI. CDR3 coding DNA: TGTGCCAGCTCACCGCGATCGACAGGGAACACTGAAGCTTTCTTT. Translation: CASSPRSTGNTEAFF.

The chain recombines TRBV7-2 with TRBJ2-6; a weak D match, TRBD2 (6 bases). The CDR3 totals 19 residues. Trimming removed 1 base at V and 5 bases at J, with 21 bases between. Germline V gives CDR1 SGHTA, CDR2 FQGNSA. The CDR3 spells CASSLEGRDGLGWANVLTF. The CDR3 coding sequence is TGTGCCAGCAGCTTAGAAGGGCGGGACGGCCTGGGGTGGGCCAACGTCCTGACTTTC.

The chain joins TRBV30 to TRBJ1-6, with 9 nucleotides matching TRBD1. The V gene end was trimmed by 3 bases and the J gene end by 10 bases; junction bases not matched to a gene: 4. This CDR3 is 13 amino acids long. Germline V CDR1 and CDR2: GTSNPN, SVGIG (reference sequence). The CDR3 protein is CAWRGQGRSPLHF. Here the CDR3 DNA reads TGTGCCTGGAGAGGACAGGGGCGGTCACCCCTCCACTTT.

This clone was detected once. The CDR3 spells CASSRTGDTEAFF. CDR3 in DNA: TGTGCCAGCAGTAGGACAGGGGACACTGAAGCTTTCTTT. The chain employs TRBV25-1 and TRBJ1-1, with TRBD1 matching 9 bases. J lost 3 bases, V lost 5 bases, and 1 base had no gene match. The germline V gene has CDR1 MGHDK and CDR2 SYGVNS. The CDR3 consists of 13 residues.

This chain links TRBV18 with TRBJ2-7, with D tentatively TRBD2 (5 bases). V was pared by 2 bases and J by 6 bases, with 8 bases between. This CDR3 spans 12 amino acids. Germline V CDR1 and CDR2: KGHSH, LQKENI. This CDR3 is CASSPDGGEQYF. CDR3 DNA sequence: TGTGCCAGCTCACCAGATGGAGGCGAGCAGTACTTC.

The CDR3 region is CASSPGIRTDTQYF. CDR3 nucleotides: TGCGCCAGCAGTCCCGGGATCAGGACAGATACGCAGTATTTT. V gene TRBV5-1 combines with J gene TRBJ2-3; weak D call: TRBD2 (5 bases). The germline V and J ends were trimmed by 5 bases and 3 bases, with 13 bases remaining between them. The CDR3 covers 14 residues. Germline V gene data show CDR1 as SGHRS and CDR2 as YFSETQ.

CDR3 nucleotide sequence: TGCGCCAGCAGATCGACAGGTACTAACACTGAAGCTTTCTTT. Translating gives CASRSTGTNTEAFF. The chain joins TRBV5-1 to TRBJ1-1; possible D gene TRBD1, 6 bases. Germline lookup yields CDR1 SGHRS and CDR2 YFSETQ. Trimming cost V 5 bases and J 2 bases, with 13 bases left between them. The CDR3 covers 14 residues.

This clone came up once. V is TRBV7-6 and J is TRBJ2-1; 7 bases agree with TRBD2. The V gene end was trimmed by 5 bases and the J gene end by 3 bases; junction bases not matched to a gene: 7. This CDR3 comprises 15 residues. Germline assignment: CDR1 SGHVS and CDR2 FNYEAQ. The chain's CDR3 is CASSLSSGIYNEQFF. The DNA for the CDR3 is TGTGCCAGCAGCCTGTCTAGCGGTATCTACAATGAGCAGTTCTTC.

This clone was observed a handful of times. The chain is built from TRBV30 and TRBJ1-1; D may be TRBD1 (5 bases). The CDR3 covers 13 residues. Germline V lookup: CDR1 GTSNPN, CDR2 SVGIG (reference sequence). The V end lost 5 bases, the J end lost 7 bases, and 17 bases lay between the germline ends. CDR3 residues: CAWSRKGLVEAFF. CDR3 nucleotide sequence: TGTGCCTGGTCGAGGAAGGGGTTAGTTGAAGCTTTCTTT.

The rearrangement joins TRBV9 to TRBJ2-7; possible D gene TRBD2, 6 bases. The V end was cut by 2 bases, the J end by 2 bases, with 14 bases between. This CDR3 region has 15 residues. Germline V gene lookup returns CDR1 SGDLS and CDR2 YYNGEE. In DNA form, the CDR3 reads TGTGCCAGCAGCGTCGCGTCTAGCGTTACCTACGAGCAGTACTTC. It codes for CASSVASSVTYEQYF.

This clone came up once. This chain links TRBV12-5 with TRBJ2-7; D remains ambiguous. The CDR3 has 13 residues. Germline CDR1 LGHNT, CDR2 FRNRAP. V was cut by 7 bases and J by 0 bases, with 10 bases left in between. In DNA, the CDR3 is TGTGCTAGTGTCTCACGGAGCTCCTACGAGCAGTACTTC. It translates to CASVSRSSYEQYF.

The count of this clone is one. This chain connects TRBV20-1 to TRBJ2-1, with D maybe TRBD2 (6 bases). This CDR3 contains 16 residues. Deletions cut 3 bases from V and 12 bases from J, with 27 bases between. Germline V gives CDR1 DFQATT, CDR2 SNEGSKA (reference sequence). CDR3 protein: CSASQFRDSMSRGQFF. CDR3 in DNA: TGCAGTGCTAGTCAATTTAGGGACTCAATGTCGAGGGGGCAGTTCTTC.

V usage is TRBV6-5 and J usage is TRBJ2-6; D is undetermined. This CDR3 is 15 amino acids long. Between the trimmed V and J ends, which lost 6 bases and 4 bases, there was a span of 13 bases. CDR1 is MNHEY, CDR2 SVGAGI, per germline. Here the CDR3 DNA reads TGTGCCAGCAGCCTCGTCCCTCGGGGGGCCAACGTCCTGACTTTC. It specifies CASSLVPRGANVLTF.

The chain links TRBV7-2 to TRBJ1-6, with TRBD1 as a possible D gene (5 bases). The ends were cut back, 7 bases at V and 2 bases at J, with 12 bases in the middle. The CDR3 length is 15 residues. Germline V gene data show CDR1 as SGHTA and CDR2 as FQGNSA. The CDR3 loop reads CASTSGGTYNSPLHF. The CDR3 nucleotides are TGTGCCAGCACCTCGGGGGGAACCTATAATTCACCCCTCCACTTT.

The genes are TRBV27 and TRBJ1-5, with a possible D match to TRBD1 (6 bases). The length of the CDR3 is 13 residues. Germline V gives CDR1 MNHEY, CDR2 SMNVEV (reference sequence). The germline V and J ends were trimmed by 6 bases and 6 bases, with 12 bases remaining between them. The CDR3 protein is CASRTGFLQPQHF. The CDR3 DNA sequence: TGTGCCAGCAGAACAGGGTTCCTTCAGCCCCAGCATTTT.

The V and J genes are TRBV6-5 and TRBJ2-3, with D perhaps TRBD1 (5 bases). Trimming shortened V by 9 bases and J by 6 bases, and 16 bases separated the two germline ends. CDR1 MNHEY and CDR2 SVGAGI come from the germline V gene. The CDR3 totals 13 residues. CDR3 loop: CASVRVVGDTQYF. The CDR3 DNA reads as TGTGCCAGTGTCAGGGTGGTTGGTGATACGCAGTATTTT.

The rearrangement links TRBV12-3 or TRBV12-4 to TRBJ1-4; 7 positions match TRBD1. V shed 5 bases and J 8 bases; nucleotides not matched to a gene: 5. The CDR3 runs to 13 residues. This chain's CDR3 is CASSGRGAEKLFF. The DNA of the CDR3 is TGTGCCAGCAGTGGCAGGGGGGCAGAAAAACTGTTTTTT.

The genes are TRBV9 and TRBJ2-1, with TRBD2 matching over 9 bases. The CDR3 is made up of 14 amino acids. Trimming cost V 7 bases and J 7 bases; bases outside gene matches: 9. Germline values: CDR1 SGDLS, CDR2 YYNGEE. The CDR3 bases are TGTGCCAGCGGCGGCGGGAGGGCCAGGAATGAGCAGTTCTTC. Translation: CASGGGRARNEQFF.

The gene calls are TRBV3-1 (or the pseudogene TRBV3-2) and TRBJ2-3, with D unresolved. The V gene lost 0 bases and the J gene lost 2 bases, with 6 bases spanning the gap. The germline V gene has CDR1 LGHDT and CDR2 YNNKEL (reference sequence). The CDR3 has 14 amino acids. The chain's CDR3 is CASSQDRVTDTQYF. The CDR3 nucleotides are TGTGCCAGCAGCCAAGATCGGGTCACAGATACGCAGTATTTT.

The chain employs TRBV6-5 and TRBJ2-3; no definite D call. Between the trimmed V and J ends, which lost 8 bases and 1 base, there was a span of 13 bases. The CDR3 covers 14 residues. Germline V CDR1 and CDR2: MNHEY, SVGAGI. The CDR3 DNA sequence: TGTGCCAGCCTACAGTCTTGGGGCACAGATACGCAGTATTTT. This sequence encodes CASLQSWGTDTQYF.

The chain recombines TRBV5-8 with TRBJ2-5; D possibly corresponds to TRBD1 (5 bases). Looked up from germline, CDR1 is SGHTS and CDR2 is YDEGEE. The CDR3 length is 15 residues. V was clipped by 5 bases and J by 5 bases, with 19 bases between them. CDR3 in DNA: TGTGCCAGCAGTCAAACCTATCAGGGCTGGGAGACCCAGTACTTC. Amino acids: CASSQTYQGWETQYF.

The rearrangement links TRBV29-1 to TRBJ2-5; D is ambiguous. Germline loops: CDR1 SQVTM, CDR2 ANQGSEA. The CDR3 totals 10 residues. The CDR3 nucleotides read TGCACCGTACTCCAAGAGACCCAGTACTTC. The encoded protein is CTVLQETQYF.

The rearrangement joins TRBV10-2 to TRBJ1-2; 9 bases align to TRBD1. Germline CDR1 WSHSY, CDR2 SAAADI. J was trimmed by 3 bases and V by 3 bases; bases with no gene match: 11. CDR3 length equals 17 residues. CDR3 in DNA: TGCGCCAGCAGTGATGGGTACAGGGGGCGGTCAGACTATGGCTACACCTTC. Its translation: CASSDGYRGRSDYGYTF.

The chain couples TRBV24-1 to TRBJ2-7, with D possibly TRBD2 on 5 matching bases. CDR1 and CDR2 from the germline V gene are KGHDR and SFDVKD. The CDR3 consists of 11 residues. V lost 4 bases to trimming and J lost 9 bases, with 9 bases between them. CDR3 coding DNA: TGTGCCACCAGTGACGGAGGCGTGCAGTACTTC. It translates to CATSDGGVQYF.

This chain links TRBV7-8 with TRBJ1-1; D is unresolved. The CDR3 covers 15 residues. The V gene's germline CDR1 is SGHVS and CDR2 FQNEAQ. V was cut by 0 bases and J by 1 base, with 9 bases left in between. The CDR3 region is CASSLAYGGNTEAFF. CDR3 sequence (DNA): TGTGCCAGCAGCTTAGCCTACGGAGGGAACACTGAAGCTTTCTTT.

This clone was seen only once. The chain has TRBV13 and TRBJ2-3; the D gene is possibly TRBD2 (5 bases). This CDR3 has 15 amino acids. Looked up from germline, CDR1 is PRHDT and CDR2 is FYEKMQ (reference sequence). Between the trimmed V and J ends, which lost 2 bases and 3 bases, there was a span of 12 bases. In nucleotides, the CDR3 is TGTGCCAGCAGCTTACGGGAACTGGGGACAGATACGCAGTATTTT. Protein product: CASSLRELGTDTQYF. The whole variable domain, filled in from reference TRBV13 and TRBJ2-3, reads AAGVIQSPRHLIKEKRETATLKCYPIPRHDTVYWYQQGPGQDPQFLISFYEKMQSDKGSIPDRFSAQQFSDYHSELNMSSLELGDSALYFCASSLRELGTDTQYFGPGTRLTVL.

This sequence joins TRBV16 and TRBJ1-4; TRBD1 aligns across 9 bases. This CDR3 spans 16 amino acids. The germline gives CDR1 KGHSY, CDR2 FQNENV. Trimming removed 5 bases from V and 5 bases from J; junction bases left unmatched: 9. The CDR3 protein is CASSAYTGTGNEKLFF. DNA of the CDR3: TGTGCCAGCAGCGCCTACACCGGGACAGGGAATGAAAAACTGTTTTTT.

The chain has TRBV11-2 and TRBJ1-2, with 10 bases fitting TRBD1. CDR1 is SGHAT and CDR2 is FQNNGV in the germline V gene. This CDR3 has 16 residues. After removal of 4 bases from V and 4 bases from J, the junction contained 9 bases not matched to a gene. The CDR3 reads CASSSGTGASFYGYTF. CDR3 bases: TGTGCCAGCAGCTCGGGGACAGGGGCGTCCTTCTATGGCTACACCTTC.

The chain links TRBV5-1 to TRBJ2-1, with TRBD2 as a possible D gene (6 bases). Germline V gene data show CDR1 as SGHRS and CDR2 as YFSETQ. V was clipped by 4 bases and J by 0 bases, with 8 bases between them. The CDR3 covers 14 residues. Here the CDR3 DNA reads TGCGCCAGCAGCGAGGGAGGCTCCTACAATGAGCAGTTCTTC. Residues: CASSEGGSYNEQFF.

The chain couples TRBV6-5 to TRBJ2-5, with 8 bases fitting TRBD1. Germline V lookup: CDR1 MNHEY, CDR2 SVGAGI. V trimming: 5 bases; J trimming: 5 bases; junction bases outside the gene matches: 7. The CDR3 spans 14 residues. As DNA, the CDR3 is TGTGCCAGCAGTCGTTCAGGGGGCTGGGAGACCCAGTACTTC. Protein sequence: CASSRSGGWETQYF.

This chain connects TRBV11-3 to TRBJ1-4; TRBD1 is a possible D gene (5 bases). Germline assignment: CDR1 SGHNT and CDR2 YENEEA. This CDR3 has 14 amino acids. V was shortened by 2 bases and J by 5 bases, with 9 bases between the two germline ends. The CDR3 spells CASSLRGGNEKLFF. In nucleotides, the CDR3 is TGTGCCAGCAGCTTACGGGGGGGAAATGAAAAACTGTTTTTT.

Concerning this clone itself: At the DNA level, this CDR3 is encoded by other sequences in the same sample as well. The chain employs TRBV24-1 and TRBJ1-2; 9 nucleotides align to TRBD1. The CDR3 is 14 amino acids. The V gene end was trimmed by 4 bases and the J gene end by 6 bases; junction bases not matched to a gene: 5. CDR1 KGHDR and CDR2 SFDVKD come from the germline V gene. The CDR3 nucleotides read TGTGCCACCAGTGACCCCGGGACAGGGAATGGCTACACCTTC. This translates into CATSDPGTGNGYTF.